These 16 T cell receptor beta chains were all obtained from the same sample, sequenced in a study of blood T cells in healthy people across ages. For the second PCR, which ran for about 7 to 12 cycles, a sample-barcoded 5' primer and a J-beta primer mix were used. TCRdb recomputed calls from the 5' RACE reads with MiXCR, one row per CDR3 protein. The data hold 550,000 to 800,000 distinct CDR3 sequences, with 32% observed a single time. Sequenced material: blood. The receptors were gathered from a woman aged 80 or older in good health.

The rearrangement joins TRBV7-2 to TRBJ2-5; no reliable D call. V was trimmed by 4 bases and J by 1 base, leaving 7 bases between them. This CDR3 has 13 amino acids. Germline V CDR1 and CDR2: SGHTA, FQGNSA. CDR3 residues: CASSSRSQETQYF. The CDR3 DNA reads as TGTGCCAGCAGCTCAAGGTCCCAAGAGACCCAGTACTTC.

The chain links TRBV7-8 to TRBJ2-2; D is undetermined. The V gene lost 1 base and the J gene lost 5 bases, with 8 bases spanning the gap. The CDR3 runs to 14 residues. The V gene's germline CDR1 is SGHVS and CDR2 FQNEAQ. The CDR3 DNA follows: TGTGCCAGCAGCTTAGACACTCAGACCGGGGAGCTGTTTTTT. This translates into CASSLDTQTGELFF.

This clonotype turned up a few times. The chain uses TRBV28 and TRBJ2-3; the D gene is possibly TRBD1 (5 bases). V was trimmed by 3 bases and J by 0 bases, leaving 13 bases between them. CDR1 and CDR2 from the germline V gene are MDHEN and SYDVKM. This CDR3 region has 16 residues. CDR3 residues: CASSFEGAESTDTQYF. For the CDR3, the DNA is TGTGCCAGCAGTTTCGAAGGGGCAGAGAGCACAGATACGCAGTATTTT.

Remarks on this clonotype: This could be a read error, since a much larger clone is one nucleotide away. The chain has TRBV28 and TRBJ2-5; the match to TRBD1 covers 9 bases. After removal of 8 bases from V and 4 bases from J, the junction contained 11 bases not matched to a gene. CDR1 MDHEN and CDR2 SYDVKM come from the germline V gene. The length of the CDR3 is 15 residues. CDR3 region: CASGLPGTGTETQYF. As DNA, the CDR3 is TGTGCCAGCGGCCTCCCCGGGACAGGGACAGAGACCCAGTACTTC.

This clonotype was found many times. The chain uses TRBV11-2 and TRBJ2-7, with 7 bases lining up with TRBD2. Trimming at V came to 0 bases and at J to 2 bases, leaving 10 bases not matched to a gene. This CDR3 region has 17 residues. Germline CDR1 SGHAT, CDR2 FQNNGV. CDR3 DNA: TGTGCCAGCAGCTTAGATCGTGCTAGCGGCACAACCTACGAGCAGTACTTC. Its translation is CASSLDRASGTTYEQYF.

The rearrangement uses TRBV28 and TRBJ2-5; D uncertain. The CDR3 totals 14 residues. Per the germline V gene, CDR1 is MDHEN and CDR2 is SYDVKM. Trimming took off 5 bases at V and 1 base at J, with 11 bases between the two ends. The CDR3 spells CASSRTFRQETQYF. The CDR3 bases are TGTGCCAGCAGTCGGACCTTTCGCCAAGAGACCCAGTACTTC.

The chain carries TRBV20-1 and TRBJ2-1; 14 nucleotides agree with TRBD2. The length of the CDR3 is 19 residues. V dropped 5 bases and J dropped 0; count of bases not matched to a gene: 12. CDR1 and CDR2 (germline): DFQATT, SNEGSKA (reference sequence). The CDR3 bases are TGCAGTGCTTTCCAACCGGGACTAGCGGGAGTAAGCTCCTACAATGAGCAGTTCTTC. Its protein product is CSAFQPGLAGVSSYNEQFF.

This CDR3 reads CASSLWQGRYGYTF. For the CDR3, the DNA is TGTGCCAGCAGTTTGTGGCAGGGCCGCTATGGCTACACCTTC. The J gene is TRBJ1-2, the V gene TRBV12-3 or TRBV12-4; D perhaps matches TRBD1 (5 bases). Deletions cut 3 bases from V and 4 bases from J, with 12 bases between. The CDR3 loop spans 14 amino acids.

With respect to this clonotype: A much larger clone differs by one base, so this may be a read error. The CDR3 sequence: CSARERPYNEQYF. The CDR3 DNA follows: TGCAGTGCTAGAGAACGGCCCTACAATGAGCAGTACTTC. J is TRBJ2-7 and V is TRBV20-1; D uncertain. Looked up from germline, CDR1 is DFQATT and CDR2 is SNEGSKA (reference sequence). This CDR3 is 13 amino acids long. V lost 0 bases and J 7 bases, leaving 13 bases between the germline ends.

The J gene is TRBJ2-7, the V gene TRBV20-1; D is possibly TRBD2 (7 bases). The germline CDR1 and CDR2 sequences are DFQATT and SNEGSKA (reference sequence). CDR3 length: 15 residues. Trimming took 0 bases from V and 2 from J, leaving 14 bases between them. In DNA form, the CDR3 reads TGCAGTGCTAGAGAGGGGATGCGGGGGCCCTACGAGCAGTACTTC. This gives the protein CSAREGMRGPYEQYF.

This clonotype was recorded many times. J is TRBJ1-3 and V is TRBV28; TRBD1 agrees at 9 bases. CDR3 length equals 14 residues. V was clipped by 4 bases and J by 8 bases; unmatched bases: 6. Germline V gene lookup returns CDR1 MDHEN and CDR2 SYDVKM. DNA for the CDR3: TGTGCCAGCAGTTCTGGGGGACAGGGAGACACCATATATTTT. This sequence encodes CASSSGGQGDTIYF.

There are many counts of this clonotype. This chain joins TRBV6-2 or TRBV6-3 and TRBJ2-5; TRBD2 might be the D (6 bases). Trimming pared 6 bases from V and 4 bases from J, leaving 12 bases between. Germline lookup yields CDR1 MNHEY and CDR2 SVGEGT. The CDR3 sequence is 13 residues long. The DNA for the CDR3 is TGTGCCAGCAGAAACGGGGGAGGAGAGACCCAGTACTTC. It translates to CASRNGGGETQYF.

The gene calls are TRBV20-1 and TRBJ1-2; 7 bases are shared with TRBD1. The length of the CDR3 is 13 residues. J gave up 3 bases and V 5 bases, and 6 bases lay outside the gene matches. Germline loops: CDR1 DFQATT, CDR2 SNEGSKA (reference sequence). CDR3 nucleotide sequence: TGCAGTGCTGTGAGACAGGGAGACTATGGCTACACCTTC. It codes for CSAVRQGDYGYTF.

V usage is TRBV30 and J usage is TRBJ1-2; D may be TRBD1 (5 bases). This CDR3 contains 12 residues. The germline V gene has CDR1 GTSNPN and CDR2 SVGIG (reference sequence). V dropped 5 bases and J dropped 5 bases, with 12 bases sitting between them. This CDR3 is CAWSQVPYGYTF. The CDR3 DNA sequence: TGTGCCTGGTCACAGGTACCTTATGGCTACACCTTC.

At least ten counts were recorded for this clonotype. V and J are TRBV6-1 and TRBJ2-6; D gene ambiguous. This CDR3 contains 13 residues. Trimming stripped 10 bases from V and 1 base from J, with 8 bases between. Looked up from germline, CDR1 is MNHNS and CDR2 is SASEGT. The CDR3 bases are TGTGCCACCATTAAGTCTGGGGCCAACGTCCTGACTTTC. Residues: CATIKSGANVLTF.

The table lists this clonotype with many counts. V and J are TRBV20-1 and TRBJ2-1; D unclear. CDR1 DFQATT and CDR2 SNEGSKA come from the germline V gene (reference sequence). This CDR3 is built from 12 residues. V lost 5 bases to trimming and J lost 1 base, with 6 bases between them. DNA of the CDR3: TGCAGTGCTCCTGGGTCCTACAATGAGCAGTTCTTC. Its protein is CSAPGSYNEQFF.